This TCR beta chain derives from a study of blood T cell repertoires in COVID-19. This CDR3 contains 11 residues. Trimming took 4 bases from V and 7 from J, leaving 10 bases between them. Germline loops: CDR1 SQVTM, CDR2 ANQGSEA. Here immunoSEQ multiplex PCR was the method, and the copy in TCRdb shows in-frame clones only, minus some. The sample lists about 240,000 clones, 75% to 85% occurring once. This TCR was recovered from an older woman with active or convalescent COVID-19. Material for sequencing was peripheral blood. The chain carries TRBV29-1 and TRBJ2-5, with D possibly being TRBD2 (5 bases). The CDR3 spells CSVGGFGTQYF. The CDR3, as DNA: TGCAGCGTTGGAGGGTTTGGGACCCAGTACTTC.